This T cell receptor (beta chain) was sequenced in a study of chemoradiotherapy in HPV16-positive cancers. The overall study: Candidate HPV-specific clones and shared TCR motifs came from a couple of HPV16-positive patients.

Some clones are missing from TCRdb's copy, which holds only in-frame ones; the method was immunoSEQ multiplex PCR. The sample consists of about 24,000 clones, more than 85% of them appearing once. The CDR3 has 15 residues. Germline CDR1 SGHTA, CDR2 FQGTGA. J gave up 7 bases and V 5 bases, and 12 bases lay outside the gene matches. Repeated repertoire sampling spanned the course of chemoradiotherapy. This clone is a singleton in its sample. The chain joins TRBV7-3 to TRBJ1-1; TRBD1 agrees at 8 bases. The clonotype was recovered from a human donor with HPV-associated anogenital cancer. This sample comprised blood, obtained from a patient who underwent chemoradiotherapy. CDR3 in amino acids: CASSPQGATPNEAFF. The DNA of the CDR3 is TGTGCCAGCAGCCCTCAGGGGGCTACTCCAAATGAAGCTTTCTTT.